This entry lists 14 T cell receptor beta chains sequenced from one sample in a study of T cell changes during pregnancy in multiple sclerosis. TCRdb's copy holds only in-frame clones and misses some; the assay was immunoSEQ multiplex PCR. The sample contains 50,000 to 75,000 clones, more than 75% of which appear only once. The sample consisted of peripheral blood, taken in the first trimester of pregnancy. These receptors were collected from a female donor in good health, enrolled as a control in a pregnancy study.

This clone was picked up one time. CDR3 sequence: CASSGGQAAGQPQHF. The CDR3 DNA is TGTGCCAGTAGTGGGGGACAGGCGGCGGGTCAGCCCCAGCATTTT. This chain links TRBV19 with TRBJ1-5, with 8 bases identical to TRBD1. Per the germline V gene, CDR1 is LNHDA and CDR2 is SQIVND (reference sequence). The CDR3 runs to 15 residues. The J segment lost 6 bases and the V segment lost 5 bases, leaving 9 bases of the junction unmatched.

This clone appeared a few times. The chain couples TRBV15 to TRBJ1-4; tentatively, D is TRBD1 (5 bases). Trimming shortened V by 6 bases and J by 0 bases, and 14 bases separated the two germline ends. This CDR3 has 16 amino acids. CDR1 is LNHNV and CDR2 is YYDKDF in the germline V gene (reference sequence). CDR3 sequence: CATRPGGIPTNEKLFF. Here the CDR3 DNA reads TGTGCCACCAGACCGGGGGGGATTCCAACTAATGAAAAACTGTTTTTT.

This clone was counted between two and nine times. The chain joins TRBV2 to TRBJ2-5; no firm D call. The germline V gene has CDR1 SNHLY and CDR2 FYNNEI. This CDR3 contains 13 residues. V was clipped by 4 bases and J by 5 bases, with 11 bases between them. The CDR3 nucleotides read TGTGCCAGCAGTGGAATGGCTTTGGAGACCCAGTACTTC. Its translation: CASSGMALETQYF.

V is TRBV19 and J is TRBJ2-2, with TRBD2 identical over 9 bases. Germline loops: CDR1 LNHDA, CDR2 SQIVND (reference sequence). Germline trimming cut 10 bases from V and 8 bases from J; bases unmatched to any gene: 17. The CDR3 runs to 16 residues. CDR3 coding DNA: TGTGCCACCACCGATAGGGCAGCGGGAGGAGCAGGGGAGCTGTTTTTT. This gives the protein CATTDRAAGGAGELFF.

The V call is TRBV4-3, the J call TRBJ1-4; TRBD1 aligns across 9 bases. Germline V lookup: CDR1 LGHNA, CDR2 YSLEER. The CDR3 is 19 amino acids. The J segment lost 8 bases and the V segment lost 1 base, leaving 17 bases of the junction unmatched. In DNA form, the CDR3 reads TGCGCCAGCAGCCAAGGAACAGGGGGCAAATGGGCCATGGGCGAAAAACTGTTTTTT. Translated, it gives CASSQGTGGKWAMGEKLFF.

The chain is built from TRBV6-1 and TRBJ1-5; D perhaps matches TRBD1 (6 bases). The germline V gene encodes CDR1 MNHNS and CDR2 SASEGT. The CDR3 is 14 amino acids. V was cut by 2 bases and J by 6 bases, with 11 bases left in between. CDR3 bases: TGTGCCAGCAGTGAACAGGGGACGAGTCAGCCCCAGCATTTT. Translated, it gives CASSEQGTSQPQHF.

The chain uses TRBV19 and TRBJ1-1; D might be TRBD1 (5 bases). This CDR3 spans 15 amino acids. Germline lookup yields CDR1 LNHDA and CDR2 SQIVND (reference sequence). Deletions cut 4 bases from V and 4 bases from J, with 16 bases between. CDR3 sequence: CASSSGGWTGTEAFF. As DNA, the CDR3 is TGTGCCAGTAGTAGCGGGGGGTGGACCGGCACTGAAGCTTTCTTT.

The gene calls are TRBV7-3 and TRBJ2-3; no reliable D call. With 4 bases removed from V and 2 bases from J, the gap between germline ends came to 7 bases. Germline V lookup: CDR1 SGHTA, CDR2 FQGTGA. The length of the CDR3 is 13 residues. The DNA for the CDR3 is TGTGCCAGCAGCTCCCCCTCCACAGATACGCAGTATTTT. This encodes CASSSPSTDTQYF.

This chain connects TRBV5-6 to TRBJ2-3; no clear D. Germline lookup yields CDR1 SGHDT and CDR2 YYEEEE. The V gene lost 0 bases and the J gene lost 6 bases, with 17 bases spanning the gap. The CDR3 loop spans 16 amino acids. As DNA, the CDR3 is TGTGCCAGCAGCTTGGAGCTAGGAACGATGGTGGATACGCAGTATTTT. Its protein product is CASSLELGTMVDTQYF.

In its sample, this clone was seen once. The chain links TRBV28 to TRBJ2-7, with 7 bases identical to TRBD2. The CDR3 length is 14 residues. The junction had 5 bases not matched to a gene; V was cut back by 1 base and J by 5 bases. The germline V gene encodes CDR1 MDHEN and CDR2 SYDVKM. The CDR3 is CASSLLLAGDEQYF. The DNA for the CDR3 is TGTGCCAGCAGTTTATTGTTGGCGGGAGACGAGCAGTACTTC.

J is TRBJ2-7 and V is TRBV19; 7 nucleotides agree with TRBD1. The V and J ends lost 5 bases and 2 bases, in that order; junction bases with no gene match: 9. Germline CDR1 LNHDA, CDR2 SQIVND (reference sequence). This CDR3 has 15 residues. CDR3 residues: CASSRTGATAYEQYF. The CDR3 DNA reads TGTGCCAGTAGTCGCACAGGGGCCACGGCCTACGAGCAGTACTTC.

V usage is TRBV29-1 and J usage is TRBJ1-5, with 8 bases aligning to TRBD1. Germline values: CDR1 SQVTM, CDR2 ANQGSEA. The CDR3 runs to 12 residues. The V and J ends lost 8 bases and 5 bases, in that order; junction bases with no gene match: 5. This CDR3 reads CSTGGGDQPQHF. The CDR3 DNA follows: TGCAGCACAGGGGGAGGCGATCAGCCCCAGCATTTT.

The chain employs TRBV29-1 and TRBJ2-1; D is uncertain. Germline values: CDR1 SQVTM, CDR2 ANQGSEA. V dropped 4 bases and J dropped 4 bases, with 8 bases sitting between them. This CDR3 has 12 residues. The CDR3 region is CSVAVDYNEQFF. The CDR3 DNA reads TGCAGCGTTGCGGTTGATTACAATGAGCAGTTCTTC.

The chain links TRBV5-6 to TRBJ1-2; D is possibly TRBD1 (5 bases). V was clipped by 4 bases and J by 5 bases, with 18 bases between them. The CDR3 spans 15 residues. The germline V gene encodes CDR1 SGHDT and CDR2 YYEEEE. CDR3 amino acids: CASSREGGAVYGYTF. Here the CDR3 DNA reads TGTGCCAGCAGCCGAGAGGGAGGGGCGGTATATGGCTACACCTTC.